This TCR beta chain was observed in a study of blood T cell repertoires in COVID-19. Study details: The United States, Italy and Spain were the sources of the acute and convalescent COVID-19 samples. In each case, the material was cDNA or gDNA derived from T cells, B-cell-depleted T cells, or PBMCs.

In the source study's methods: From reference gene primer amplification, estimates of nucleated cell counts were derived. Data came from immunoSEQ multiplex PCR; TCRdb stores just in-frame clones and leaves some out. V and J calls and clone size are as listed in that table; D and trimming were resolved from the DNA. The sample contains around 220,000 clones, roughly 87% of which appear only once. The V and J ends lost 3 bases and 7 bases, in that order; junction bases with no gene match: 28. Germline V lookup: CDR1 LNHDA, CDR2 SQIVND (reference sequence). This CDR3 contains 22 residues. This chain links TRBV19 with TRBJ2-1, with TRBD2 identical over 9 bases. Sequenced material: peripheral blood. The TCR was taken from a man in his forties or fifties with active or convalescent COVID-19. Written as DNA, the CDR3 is TGTGCCAGTAGTATGATCCAGCGGGGGACCCCGCGGGGCGGGACTAGCATGAATGAGCAGTTCTTC. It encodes CASSMIQRGTPRGGTSMNEQFF.